A single sample is the source of the 8 T cell receptor beta chains below, sequenced in a study of blood T cell repertoires in COVID-19. Generated by immunoSEQ multiplex PCR, the TCRdb table keeps only in-frame clones and is missing some. The table includes about 140,000 clones, 75% to 90% detected once. Specimen: peripheral blood. The receptors were gathered from an elderly woman with acute or convalescent COVID-19.

The CDR3 DNA reads as TGCAGCGCTAGAGGCTCTGGGGCCAACGTCCTGACTTTC. This codes for CSARGSGANVLTF. The rearrangement joins TRBV29-1 to TRBJ2-6; D unclear. V was cut by 7 bases and J by 0 bases, with 7 bases left in between. Per the germline V gene, CDR1 is SQVTM and CDR2 is ANQGSEA. CDR3 length: 13 residues.

The chain joins TRBV15 to TRBJ2-5, with 10 bases aligning to TRBD1. V was clipped by 1 base and J by 2 bases; unmatched bases: 4. Germline V gene lookup returns CDR1 LNHNV and CDR2 YYDKDF (reference sequence). The CDR3 covers 16 residues. The CDR3 nucleotides read TGTGCCACCAGCAGAGCCTGGACAGGGGGACAAGAGACCCAGTACTTC. It codes for CATSRAWTGGQETQYF.

The chain combines TRBV9 with TRBJ1-1, with D hard to call. CDR1 is SGDLS, CDR2 YYNGEE, per germline. The length of the CDR3 is 13 residues. V was clipped by 0 bases and J by 4 bases, with 7 bases between them. CDR3 DNA sequence: TGTGCCAGCAGCGTAGCAGTAAGCACTGAAGCTTTCTTT. This encodes CASSVAVSTEAFF.

This chain joins TRBV6-1 and TRBJ1-5, with TRBD1 matching over 8 bases. CDR3 length: 16 residues. J lost 3 bases, V lost 4 bases, and 8 bases had no gene match. Per germline, CDR1 MNHNS and CDR2 SASEGT. The CDR3 is CASSGETGVLNQPQHF. The CDR3 DNA follows: TGTGCCAGCAGTGGGGAGACAGGGGTCCTCAATCAGCCCCAGCATTTT.

Note on this clone: One end of the junction varies from germline; a read error may be responsible. J is TRBJ1-3 and V is TRBV12-3 or TRBV12-4; the D is unclear. This CDR3 is built from 9 residues. CDR3 region: CASRPGGPF. The CDR3 DNA reads as TGTGCCAGCAGACCCGGAGGGCCTTTT.

The genes are TRBV9 and TRBJ2-2, with TRBD2 matching over 9 bases. Trimming cost V 0 bases and J 5 bases; bases outside gene matches: 8. This CDR3 has 17 residues. Germline CDR1 is SGDLS and CDR2 is YYNGEE. In nucleotides, the CDR3 is TGTGCCAGCAGCGTAGTGGGTAGCGGGAGTGTTACCGGGGAGCTGTTTTTT. Translation gives CASSVVGSGSVTGELFF.

The chain employs TRBV3-1 (or the pseudogene TRBV3-2) and TRBJ1-2; D might be TRBD1 (5 bases). CDR1 is LGHDT and CDR2 is YNNKEL in the germline V gene (reference sequence). The V gene lost 11 bases and the J gene lost 2 bases, with 9 bases spanning the gap. The CDR3 is made up of 11 amino acids. CDR3 coding DNA: TGTGCCGTCAGACAGAACTATGGCTACACCTTC. Amino acids: CAVRQNYGYTF.

The chain recombines TRBV5-1 with TRBJ1-2; weak D call: TRBD1 (5 bases). V was shortened by 1 base and J by 2 bases, with 12 bases between the two germline ends. Germline CDR1 and CDR2: SGHRS and YFSETQ. The CDR3 has 15 residues. CDR3 in DNA: TGCGCCAGCAGCTTGAGTTACGCAGGGAACTATGGCTACACCTTC. The encoded protein is CASSLSYAGNYGYTF.